Following are 25 T cell receptor beta chains from one sample sequenced in a study of blood T cell repertoires in COVID-19. Data came from immunoSEQ multiplex PCR; TCRdb stores just in-frame clones and leaves some out. Among 200,000 to 300,000 clones listed, about 85% were seen once. The specimen sequenced was peripheral blood. These TCRs come from a man aged 55 to 69 with acute or convalescent COVID-19.

This chain joins TRBV19 and TRBJ2-6; D is perhaps TRBD2 (6 bases). The germline CDR1 and CDR2 sequences are LNHDA and SQIVND (reference sequence). V dropped 4 bases and J dropped 6 bases, with 13 bases sitting between them. The CDR3 runs 15 residues. The CDR3 DNA is TGTGCCAGTAGTAGCGCGGGGATGTTGGCCAACGTCCTGACTTTC. It yields the protein CASSSAGMLANVLTF.

The CDR3 bases are TGTGCCAGCAGGAGGGGGCTATCCGGGGAGCTGTTTTTT. This encodes CASRRGLSGELFF. This sequence joins TRBV6-4 and TRBJ2-2; 7 positions agree with TRBD1. Germline-derived CDR1 and CDR2 are MRHNA and SNTAGT. This CDR3 is built from 13 residues. The V gene end was trimmed by 6 bases and the J gene end by 6 bases; junction bases not matched to a gene: 4.

V is TRBV5-1 and J is TRBJ1-6, with no clear D. This CDR3 contains 15 residues. V dropped 2 bases and J dropped 5 bases, with 11 bases sitting between them. Germline-derived CDR1 and CDR2 are SGHRS and YFSETQ. The CDR3 sequence is CASSFGQFNNSPLHF. For the CDR3, the DNA is TGCGCCAGCAGCTTTGGGCAGTTTAATAATTCACCCCTCCACTTT.

This clone was counted a single time. Other DNA sequences from this sample encode an identical CDR3 as well. The chain employs TRBV6-5 and TRBJ2-7, with a possible D match to TRBD2 (5 bases). The CDR3 totals 14 residues. The V gene lost 2 bases and the J gene lost 3 bases, with 11 bases spanning the gap. Germline values: CDR1 MNHEY, CDR2 SVGAGI. CDR3 sequence (DNA): TGTGCCAGCAGTTACCGGGGATTGAGCTACGAGCAGTACTTC. Protein product: CASSYRGLSYEQYF.

The gene calls are TRBV7-6 and TRBJ2-2; possibly TRBD2 for D (5 bases). This CDR3 contains 17 residues. V dropped 5 bases and J dropped 0 bases, with 16 bases sitting between them. Germline loops: CDR1 SGHVS, CDR2 FNYEAQ. For the CDR3, the DNA is TGTGCCAGCAGCCCCCGATGGAGGACGGCGAACACCGGGGAGCTGTTTTTT. It codes for CASSPRWRTANTGELFF.

This chain connects TRBV6-5 to TRBJ1-2; D remains unclear. This CDR3 has 15 amino acids. V dropped 5 bases and J dropped 3 bases, with 16 bases sitting between them. Germline V gene lookup returns CDR1 MNHEY and CDR2 SVGAGI. CDR3 nucleotide sequence: TGTGCCAGCAGTCTAGTTTTCCGTCCGGACTATGGCTACACCTTC. Protein: CASSLVFRPDYGYTF.

The chain uses TRBV6-6 and TRBJ1-4; no clear D gene. Germline V lookup: CDR1 MNHNY, CDR2 SVGAGI (reference sequence). The CDR3 extends over 14 amino acids. V dropped 6 bases and J dropped 4 bases, with 12 bases sitting between them. The CDR3 here is CASSSSLNNEKLFF. In DNA form, the CDR3 reads TGTGCCAGCAGCTCTAGTTTGAATAATGAAAAACTGTTTTTT.

The chain links TRBV6-5 to TRBJ2-7; 12 positions agree with TRBD1. This CDR3 region has 13 residues. CDR1 MNHEY and CDR2 SVGAGI come from the germline V gene. V was clipped by 9 bases and J by 6 bases; unmatched bases: 6. CDR3 DNA: TGTGCCAGTACGGGACAGGGGGCGTCCGAGCAGTACTTC. This sequence encodes CASTGQGASEQYF.

CDR3 loop: CASSQSGVIYGYTF. In DNA form, the CDR3 reads TGTGCCAGCAGCCAGTCAGGGGTCATTTATGGCTACACCTTC. This sequence joins TRBV14 and TRBJ1-2, with a weak D call TRBD1 (6 bases). Trimming cost V 3 bases and J 5 bases, with 13 bases left between them. The V gene's germline CDR1 is SGHDN and CDR2 FVKESK. CDR3 length: 14 amino acids.

The chain joins TRBV30 to TRBJ1-2; D is perhaps TRBD1 (5 bases). Germline loops: CDR1 GTSNPN, CDR2 SVGIG (reference sequence). With 8 bases removed from V and 6 bases from J, the gap between germline ends came to 19 bases. The length of the CDR3 is 13 residues. CDR3 loop: CAGTFGQRNGYTF. CDR3 nucleotides: TGTGCCGGCACTTTCGGACAACGGAATGGCTACACCTTC. Drawing the rest from reference TRBV30 and TRBJ1-2, the complete variable domain is SQTIHQWPATLVQPVGSPLSLECTVEGTSNPNLYWYRQAAGRGLQLLFYSVGIGQISSEVPQNLSASRPQDRQFILSSKKLLLSDSGFYLCAGTFGQRNGYTFGSGTRLTVV.

This clone was seen just once. The chain carries TRBV2 and TRBJ1-5; D might be TRBD1 (6 bases). The germline V and J ends were trimmed by 7 bases and 6 bases, with 13 bases remaining between them. This CDR3 has 13 residues. Germline V gives CDR1 SNHLY, CDR2 FYNNEI. This chain's CDR3 is CASKQGGFQPQHF. CDR3 DNA sequence: TGTGCCAGCAAACAGGGTGGGTTTCAGCCCCAGCATTTT.

This clone was seen just once. The chain carries TRBV5-1 and TRBJ2-3; TRBD2 is a possible D gene (7 bases). Trimming took 2 bases from V and 2 from J, leaving 15 bases between them. The V gene's germline CDR1 is SGHRS and CDR2 YFSETQ. This CDR3 has 16 amino acids. The CDR3 reads CASSLRVRGLTDTQYF. CDR3 nucleotides: TGCGCCAGCAGCTTAAGGGTGCGGGGGCTCACAGATACGCAGTATTTT.

In this sample, this clone turned up once. The gene calls are TRBV3-1 (or the pseudogene TRBV3-2) and TRBJ2-7, with TRBD2 matching over 8 bases. The CDR3 totals 14 residues. The germline CDR1 and CDR2 sequences are LGHDT and YNNKEL (reference sequence). The junction had 2 bases not matched to a gene; V was cut back by 0 bases and J by 4 bases. The CDR3: CASSQDRLAYEQYF. The CDR3 bases are TGTGCCAGCAGCCAAGATCGACTAGCGTACGAGCAGTACTTC.

The CDR3 is CASSPRDRVTEAFF. The CDR3 nucleotides read TGTGCCAGCTCACCACGGGACAGGGTGACTGAAGCTTTCTTT. This rearrangement joins TRBV18 to TRBJ1-1; TRBD1 aligns across 9 bases. V shed 1 base, J shed 5 bases, and the junction held 2 bases outside the gene matches. The CDR3 totals 14 residues. Germline loops: CDR1 KGHSH, CDR2 LQKENI.

The chain uses TRBV27 and TRBJ2-1, with 8 bases that match TRBD1. CDR3 length: 15 amino acids. Germline values: CDR1 MNHEY, CDR2 SMNVEV (reference sequence). With V trimmed by 5 bases and J by 7 bases, 10 bases remained unmatched. The CDR3 protein is CASSVTPYRGNEQFF. DNA for the CDR3: TGTGCCAGCAGTGTCACGCCCTACAGGGGGAATGAGCAGTTCTTC.

The chain recombines TRBV7-2 with TRBJ1-5, with 7 bases aligning to TRBD1. V trimming: 6 bases; J trimming: 6 bases; junction bases outside the gene matches: 5. This CDR3 comprises 13 residues. The germline gives CDR1 SGHTA, CDR2 FQGNSA. The CDR3 nucleotides read TGTGCCAGCAGTATTACAGGGGTTCAGCCCCAGCATTTT. It is translated as CASSITGVQPQHF.

The V gene is TRBV7-9, the J gene TRBJ2-4, with 8 nucleotides matching TRBD1. CDR1 and CDR2 from the germline V gene are SEHNR and FQNEAQ (reference sequence). This CDR3 contains 15 residues. Trimming took 1 base from V and 4 from J; bases not matched to a gene: 3. CDR3 nucleotides: TGTGCCAGCAGCTTAGAACGACAGGGGAAAAACATTCAGTACTTC. It codes for CASSLERQGKNIQYF. The whole variable domain, filled in from reference TRBV7-9 and TRBJ2-4, reads DTGVSQNPRHKITKRGQNVTFRCDPISEHNRLYWYRQTLGQGPEFLTYFQNEAQLEKSRLLSDRFSAERPKGSFSTLEIQRTEQGDSAMYLCASSLERQGKNIQYFGAGTRLSVL.

This chain joins TRBV19 and TRBJ2-3; D might be TRBD1 (6 bases). The ends were cut back, 6 bases at V and 1 base at J, with 26 bases in the middle. The CDR3 contains 19 residues. Germline V gene sequence: CDR1 LNHDA, CDR2 SQIVND (reference sequence). The CDR3 reads CASSPGTQSYPVGTDTQYF. Here the CDR3 DNA reads TGTGCCAGTAGCCCCGGGACACAGTCTTACCCGGTGGGCACAGATACGCAGTATTTT.

Notes on this clone: The germline gene is not matched at one end of the junction; a read error may be the cause. DNA for the CDR3: TGTGCCATCGGTGACAGGGGATTTAGCACAGATACGCAGTATTTT. Residues: CAIGDRGFSTDTQYF. This sequence joins TRBV10-3 and TRBJ2-3; 8 bases align to TRBD1. The germline V gene has CDR1 ENHRY and CDR2 SYGVKD. The CDR3 totals 15 residues.

V is TRBV29-1 and J is TRBJ1-3; 7 nucleotides agree with TRBD1. Trimming cost V 3 bases and J 2 bases; bases outside gene matches: 7. Germline V lookup: CDR1 SQVTM, CDR2 ANQGSEA. CDR3 size: 15 residues. CDR3 bases: TGCAGCGTTGACCTCCAGGGGGGTGCTGGAAACACCATATATTTT. Residues: CSVDLQGGAGNTIYF.

The chain couples TRBV5-6 to TRBJ2-2; D is perhaps TRBD1 (5 bases). The CDR3 is made up of 15 amino acids. Germline lookup yields CDR1 SGHDT and CDR2 YYEEEE. Deletions cut 0 bases from V and 5 bases from J, with 11 bases between. The CDR3, as DNA: TGTGCCAGCAGCTTGGGAGGACATTGGACCGGGGAGCTGTTTTTT. Encoded protein: CASSLGGHWTGELFF.

The chain couples TRBV7-9 to TRBJ2-1, with 11 bases lining up with TRBD2. V lost 8 bases to trimming and J lost 3 bases; unmatched junction nucleotides: 9. From germline, CDR1 is SEHNR and CDR2 FQNEAQ (reference sequence). This CDR3 comprises 16 residues. CDR3 loop: CASPSETSGNYNEQFF. CDR3 sequence (DNA): TGTGCCAGCCCCAGTGAGACTAGCGGGAACTACAATGAGCAGTTCTTC.

This clone was counted a few times. V is TRBV15 and J is TRBJ1-5; 7 bases match TRBD1. The CDR3 is made up of 14 amino acids. The ends lost 4 bases at V and 2 bases at J; junction bases unmatched: 2. Germline CDR1 and CDR2: LNHNV and YYDKDF (reference sequence). DNA for the CDR3: TGTGCCACCAGCATCGACAGGGGCAATCAGCCCCAGCATTTT. This encodes CATSIDRGNQPQHF.

This rearrangement joins TRBV18 to TRBJ2-1; possibly TRBD2 for D (6 bases). From germline, CDR1 is KGHSH and CDR2 LQKENI. The ends were cut back, 4 bases at V and 0 bases at J, with 13 bases in the middle. The CDR3 is 16 residues long. The CDR3 reads CASSRSGAPSYNEQFF. The DNA of the CDR3 is TGTGCCAGCTCACGCTCGGGAGCGCCCTCCTACAATGAGCAGTTCTTC.

This chain joins TRBV4-3 and TRBJ2-3, with 9 bases fitting TRBD1. CDR3 length: 21 residues. The germline V gene encodes CDR1 LGHNA and CDR2 YSLEER. V shed 0 bases, J shed 2 bases, and the junction held 18 bases outside the gene matches. CDR3 sequence reads: CASSQDVRTGAFPNPTDTQYF. The CDR3 coding sequence is TGCGCCAGCAGCCAAGATGTCCGGACAGGGGCCTTTCCAAACCCCACAGATACGCAGTATTTT.